This passage covers 11 T cell receptor beta chains from one sample sequenced in a study of cytomegalovirus exposure and HLA in healthy donors. Vbeta (60) and Jbeta (13) primers were used in the PCR. TCRdb's copy holds only in-frame clones and misses some; the assay was immunoSEQ multiplex PCR. The sample lists 130,000 to 150,000 clones, about 83% occurring once. The sequencing input was PBMCs. The receptors originated from a man aged 35 to 55 in good health and CMV-seropositive.

This sequence joins TRBV4-2 and TRBJ2-1; TRBD2 aligns across 13 bases. V gave up 5 bases and J gave up 1 base; unmatched junction bases: 8. CDR1 is LGHNA and CDR2 is YNFKEQ in the germline V gene. The CDR3 is made up of 18 amino acids. CDR3 loop: CASSTGLAGEGSYNEQFF. The CDR3 nucleotides read TGTGCCAGCAGCACAGGACTAGCGGGAGAGGGATCCTACAATGAGCAGTTCTTC.

V usage is TRBV4-1 and J usage is TRBJ1-5; D remains ambiguous. Germline CDR1 and CDR2: MGHRA and YSYEKL. Between the trimmed V and J ends, which lost 0 bases and 0 bases, there was a span of 6 bases. The CDR3 is 15 amino acids. CDR3 amino acids: CASSQDGRSNQPQHF. CDR3 nucleotides: TGCGCCAGCAGCCAAGATGGCCGTAGCAATCAGCCCCAGCATTTT.

In its sample, this clone was seen a few times. The rearrangement uses TRBV6-4 and TRBJ2-3; no clear D gene. This CDR3 contains 12 residues. Germline V lookup: CDR1 MRHNA, CDR2 SNTAGT. Trimming shortened V by 3 bases and J by 9 bases, and 10 bases separated the two germline ends. The CDR3 sequence: CASSEAGGTQYF. CDR3 in DNA: TGTGCCAGCAGTGAGGCCGGCGGAACGCAGTATTTT.

The chain couples TRBV21-1 to TRBJ2-5; TRBD2 is the table's D call and was not checked against the DNA. TRBV21-1 is described as a pseudogene. The CDR3 is 16 amino acids. DNA for the CDR3: TGTGCCAGCAGCCTTCCGGGAAGCGGGAGGGGAAAGACCCAGTACTTC. This codes for CASSLPGSGRGKTQYF.

With regard to this clone: The conserved final phenylalanine or tryptophan is absent from the CDR3, which likely points to a read error. V and J are TRBV27 and TRBJ1-5; 8 nucleotides agree with TRBD1. Germline loops: CDR1 MNHEY, CDR2 SMNVEV (reference sequence). The CDR3 sequence is 15 residues long. The V segment lost 5 bases and the J segment 7 bases; nucleotides outside the gene matches: 10. The DNA for the CDR3 is TGTGCCAGCAGTGCCGACAGGGGAGGTAGACAGCCCCAGCATCTT. It encodes CASSADRGGRQPQHL.

The rearrangement links TRBV27 to TRBJ2-3; D is ambiguous. This CDR3 contains 12 residues. V lost 4 bases to trimming and J lost 5 bases, with 7 bases between them. From germline, CDR1 is MNHEY and CDR2 SMNVEV (reference sequence). CDR3 nucleotide sequence: TGTGCCAGCAGTTCTAGAGGAGATACGCAGTATTTT. This codes for CASSSRGDTQYF.

The chain couples TRBV19 to TRBJ2-6, with 8 bases matching TRBD1. The CDR3 length is 17 residues. The junction had 9 bases not matched to a gene; V was cut back by 6 bases and J by 2 bases. The germline CDR1 and CDR2 sequences are LNHDA and SQIVND (reference sequence). The CDR3 nucleotides are TGTGCCAGTAGCGTACAGGGGGACTCGACTGGGGCCAACGTCCTGACTTTC. Translating gives CASSVQGDSTGANVLTF.

The rearrangement links TRBV7-2 to TRBJ2-4; the match to TRBD2 covers 7 bases. Germline CDR1 and CDR2: SGHTA and FQGNSA. V trimming: 5 bases; J trimming: 8 bases; junction bases outside the gene matches: 12. The CDR3 is made up of 15 amino acids. The CDR3 here is CASSLGGYMVDIQYF. CDR3 in DNA: TGTGCCAGCAGCCTGGGGGGGTATATGGTGGACATTCAGTACTTC.

This chain links TRBV6-5 with TRBJ2-7, with unresolved D. CDR1 and CDR2 from the germline V gene are MNHEY and SVGAGI. There are 13 residues in the CDR3. With 0 bases removed from V and 12 bases from J, the gap between germline ends came to 15 bases. CDR3 residues: CASSYSSFGDLYF. CDR3 in DNA: TGTGCCAGCAGTTACTCGAGCTTTGGAGACCTGTACTTC.

The chain combines TRBV27 with TRBJ2-7, with D possibly TRBD2 on 6 matching bases. V was trimmed by 6 bases and J by 2 bases, leaving 11 bases between them. This CDR3 has 13 amino acids. Looked up from germline, CDR1 is MNHEY and CDR2 is SMNVEV (reference sequence). CDR3 sequence reads: CASSRLGAYEQYF. The CDR3 bases are TGTGCCAGCAGCCGACTAGGGGCCTACGAGCAGTACTTC.

This clone was seen a handful of times. V usage is TRBV5-6 and J usage is TRBJ1-4; D is possibly TRBD1 (6 bases). The germline gives CDR1 SGHDT, CDR2 YYEEEE. The CDR3 sequence is 13 residues long. V lost 2 bases to trimming and J lost 8 bases, with 10 bases between them. The CDR3 sequence: CASSFSQGEKLFF. The CDR3 DNA reads as TGTGCCAGCAGCTTTTCCCAGGGGGAAAAACTGTTTTTT. The full variable domain, rest sourced from reference TRBV5-6 and TRBJ1-4, is DAGVTQSPTHLIKTRGQQVTLRCSPKSGHDTVSWYQQALGQGPQFIFQYYEEEERQRGNFPDRFSGHQFPNYSSELNVNALLLGDSALYLCASSFSQGEKLFFGSGTQLSVL.